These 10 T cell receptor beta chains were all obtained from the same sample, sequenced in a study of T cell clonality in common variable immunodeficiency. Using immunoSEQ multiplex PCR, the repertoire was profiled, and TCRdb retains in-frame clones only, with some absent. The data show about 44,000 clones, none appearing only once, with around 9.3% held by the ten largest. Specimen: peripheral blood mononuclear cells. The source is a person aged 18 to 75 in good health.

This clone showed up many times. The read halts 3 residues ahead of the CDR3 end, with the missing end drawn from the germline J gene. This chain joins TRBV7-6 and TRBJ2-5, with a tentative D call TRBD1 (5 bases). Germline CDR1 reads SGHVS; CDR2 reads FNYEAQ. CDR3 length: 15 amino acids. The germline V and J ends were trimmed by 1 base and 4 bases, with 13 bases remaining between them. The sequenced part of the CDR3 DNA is TGTGCCAGCAGCTTAGAGCAGGGCCACGGAGAGACC. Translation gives CASSLEQGHGET. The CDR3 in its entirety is CASSLEQGHGETQYF.

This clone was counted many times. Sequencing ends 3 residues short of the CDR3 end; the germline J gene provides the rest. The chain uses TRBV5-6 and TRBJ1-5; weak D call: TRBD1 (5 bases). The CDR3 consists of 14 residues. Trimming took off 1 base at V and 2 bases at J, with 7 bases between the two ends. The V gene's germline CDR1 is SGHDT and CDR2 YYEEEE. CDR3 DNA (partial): TGTGCCAGCAGCTTGTGGGGGGGCAATCAGCCC. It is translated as CASSLWGGNQP. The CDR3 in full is CASSLWGGNQPQHF.

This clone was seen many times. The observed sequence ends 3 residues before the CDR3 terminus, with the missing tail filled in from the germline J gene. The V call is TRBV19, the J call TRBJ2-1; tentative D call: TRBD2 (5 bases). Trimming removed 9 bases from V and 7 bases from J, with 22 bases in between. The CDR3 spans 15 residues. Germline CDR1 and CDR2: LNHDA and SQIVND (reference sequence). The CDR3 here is CASKRASRFSNEQFF. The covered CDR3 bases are TGTGCCAGCAAGAGGGCCTCCAGGTTCTCAAATGAG. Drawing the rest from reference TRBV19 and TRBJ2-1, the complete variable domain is DGGITQSPKYLFRKEGQNVTLSCEQNLNHDAMYWYRQDPGQGLRLIYYSQIVNDFQKGDIAEGYSVSREKKESFPLTVTSAQKNPTAFYLCASKRASRFSNEQFFGPGTRLTVL.

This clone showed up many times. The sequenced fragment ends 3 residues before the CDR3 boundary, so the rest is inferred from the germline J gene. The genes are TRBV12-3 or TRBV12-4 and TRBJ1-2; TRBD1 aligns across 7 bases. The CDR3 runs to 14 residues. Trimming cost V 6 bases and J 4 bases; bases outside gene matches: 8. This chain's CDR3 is CASRLTGTAYGYTF. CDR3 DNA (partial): TGTGCCAGCAGATTAACCGGGACAGCCTATGGC.

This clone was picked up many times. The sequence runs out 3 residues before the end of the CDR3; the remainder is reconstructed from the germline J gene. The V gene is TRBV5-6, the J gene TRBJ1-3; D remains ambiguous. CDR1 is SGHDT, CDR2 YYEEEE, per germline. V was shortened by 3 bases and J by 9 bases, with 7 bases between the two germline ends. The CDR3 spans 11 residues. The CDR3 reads CASSSAATIYF. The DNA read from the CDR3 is TGTGCCAGCAGCTCCGCGGCCACC.

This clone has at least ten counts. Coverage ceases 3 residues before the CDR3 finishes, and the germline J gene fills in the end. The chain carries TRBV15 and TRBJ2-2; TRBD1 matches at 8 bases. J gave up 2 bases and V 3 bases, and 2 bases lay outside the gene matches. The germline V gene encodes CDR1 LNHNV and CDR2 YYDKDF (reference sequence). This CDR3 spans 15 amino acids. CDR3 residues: CATSRGQENTGELFF. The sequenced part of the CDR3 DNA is TGTGCCACCAGCAGGGGACAGGAAAACACCGGGGAG.

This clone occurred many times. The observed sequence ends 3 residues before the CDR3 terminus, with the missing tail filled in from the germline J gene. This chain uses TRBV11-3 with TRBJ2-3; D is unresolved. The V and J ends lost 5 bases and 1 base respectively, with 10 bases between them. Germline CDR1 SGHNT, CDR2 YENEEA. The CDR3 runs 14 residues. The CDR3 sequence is CASSLTPGTDTQYF. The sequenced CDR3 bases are TGTGCCAGCAGCCTTACGCCGGGCACAGATACG.

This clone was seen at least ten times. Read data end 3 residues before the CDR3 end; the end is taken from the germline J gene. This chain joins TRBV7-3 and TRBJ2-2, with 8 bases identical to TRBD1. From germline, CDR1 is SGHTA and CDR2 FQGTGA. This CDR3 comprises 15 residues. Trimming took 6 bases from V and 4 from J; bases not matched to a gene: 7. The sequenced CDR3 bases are TGTGCCAGCAGTCCAGGGGGCGCCGGCACCGGGGAG. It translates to CASSPGGAGTGE. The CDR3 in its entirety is CASSPGGAGTGELFF.

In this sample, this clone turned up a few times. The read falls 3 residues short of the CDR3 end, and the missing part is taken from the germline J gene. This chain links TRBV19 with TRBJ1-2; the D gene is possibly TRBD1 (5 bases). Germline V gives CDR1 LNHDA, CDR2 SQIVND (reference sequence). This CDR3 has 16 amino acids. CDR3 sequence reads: CASSRGLARDSYDYTF. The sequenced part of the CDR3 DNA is TGTGCCAGTAGTAGGGGACTAGCGAGAGACTCCTACGAC.

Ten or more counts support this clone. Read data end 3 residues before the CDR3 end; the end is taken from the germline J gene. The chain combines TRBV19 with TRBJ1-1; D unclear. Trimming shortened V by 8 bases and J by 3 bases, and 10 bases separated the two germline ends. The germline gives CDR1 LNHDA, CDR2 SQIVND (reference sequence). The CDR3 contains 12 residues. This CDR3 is CASRTLDTEAFF. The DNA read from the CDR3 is TGTGCCAGTCGAACTTTGGACACTGAA.